This TCR beta chain was captured in a study of cytomegalovirus exposure and HLA in healthy donors. Study as a whole: From donors who were HLA-typed, an early data release held 80 million to 95 million unique TCRs. General observations from the study: Sequencing depth across donors, presence/absence analyses assumed, was roughly uniform. Cytomegalovirus-associated status was assigned to 164 TCR beta chains.

Worth noting for this clone: Its antigen remains unknown.

PCR amplification relied on 60 Vbeta primers (plus 13 Jbeta primers). Sequencing used immunoSEQ multiplex PCR; TCRdb keeps in-frame clones, though not all of them. The sample includes approximately 150,000 clones, over 60% seen only once; the top ten take over 3%. The clonotype comes from a male donor in good health and CMV-seronegative. The sample taken for sequencing was PBMCs.

DNA for the CDR3: TGTGCCAGCAGCTTTCAACTAACACCACAAGGAGCTTTCTTT. Translating gives CASSFQLTPQGAFF. The V call is TRBV5-6, the J call TRBJ1-1; D is unresolved. The V gene's germline CDR1 is SGHDT and CDR2 YYEEEE. Trimming removed 2 bases at V and 10 bases at J, with 18 bases between. The CDR3 covers 14 residues.